This TCR beta chain was sequenced in a study of cytomegalovirus exposure and HLA in healthy donors. Study-level results: Several of the most significant clusters appeared linked to common viral pathogens, based on a later analysis. Reportedly, a later analysis found an Asian-associated ancestry cluster had fewer N-insertions than the approximately 670-donor mean. The majority of CMV-associated TCR beta chains were reported as apparently HLA-restricted in a later analysis. Immune exposure data for these donors was limited to CMV serostatus.

This CDR3 region has 15 residues. Germline V gene data show CDR1 as MGHDK and CDR2 as SYGVNS. J lost 6 bases, V lost 4 bases, and 11 bases had no gene match. A multiplex PCR was run with 60 Vbeta primers and 13 Jbeta primers. Repertoires were generated with immunoSEQ multiplex PCR, while TCRdb's copy carries only in-frame clones and drops some. Here the sample spans approximately 150,000 clones, roughly 80% being singletons. Comments on this clone: What it recognizes is unknown.

Sequenced sample: PBMCs. This sequence was found in a man aged 40-50 years in good health and CMV-seronegative. This sequence joins TRBV25-1 and TRBJ1-2, with 7 bases fitting TRBD1. The CDR3 coding sequence is TGTGCCAGCAGTGGAGGGGGCCCACAGGGCGATGGCTACACCTTC. It translates to CASSGGGPQGDGYTF.